The clone carrying this T cell receptor beta chain was recorded a few times. Its cognate antigen is unknown. The PCR ran on 60 Vbeta and 13 Jbeta primers. Measured with immunoSEQ multiplex PCR; TCRdb has only the in-frame clones, and not every one. The sample includes some 140,000 clones, 65% to 80% of them seen just once. The germline V gene has CDR1 MDHEN and CDR2 SYDVKM. Trimming removed 10 bases at V and 5 bases at J, with 20 bases between. This CDR3 has 14 residues. The data originate from a study of cytomegalovirus exposure and HLA in healthy donors. The overall study: Previous work identified around 120 million unique TCR beta sequences from about 179 million T cells. Regarding the study as a whole: Previously analyzed data showed that most TCR beta V segments were productive at a frequency of about 90% or about 30%. In a later analysis, HLA-C alleles had the fewest associated TCRs, DRB1 alleles the most. Cytomegalovirus status was reportedly diagnosed by the classifier with high specificity and sensitivity.

This clonotype originated in a woman in her forties or fifties in good health and CMV-seropositive. The rearrangement joins TRBV28 to TRBJ2-5; possible D gene TRBD1, 9 bases. The sequencing input was PBMCs. The CDR3 is CATAGGQGRETQYF. The CDR3 nucleotides read TGTGCCACCGCGGGGGGACAGGGTCGCGAGACCCAGTACTTC.